This T cell receptor beta chain stems from a study of T-cell memory formation after mild COVID-19. Germline CDR1 reads GTSNPN; CDR2 reads SVGIG (reference sequence). The CDR3 contains 14 residues. V lost 2 bases and J lost 5; bases outside the gene matches: 4. One entry per CDR3 protein, called by TCRdb with MiXCR from the 5' RACE reads. Found here are about 350,000 distinct CDR3 sequences, approximately 14% of them singletons; the top ten hold roughly 20%. The chain links TRBV30 to TRBJ2-1; 9 nucleotides line up with TRBD1. The receptor was derived from a man between 18 and 35 years old who had mild COVID-19 (a few samples of this study predate the infection). Cell type and time point are not known. Specimen: PBMCs or a T cell subset sorted from them (not recorded which). The CDR3: CAWSTGQGNNEQFF. For the CDR3, the DNA is TGTGCCTGGAGTACGGGACAGGGAAACAATGAGCAGTTCTTC.